This T cell receptor (beta chain) emerged from a study of Ad26.COV2.S vaccination and SARS-CoV-2 variants. Study details: Ad26.COV2.S arm of COV1001 included the donor.

The CDR3 is 13 residues long. Trimming removed 5 bases at V and 0 bases at J, with 5 bases between. Germline V gene data show CDR1 as SGHVS and CDR2 as FQNEAQ. Treatment described: some 20 received Ad26.COV2.S at low or high dose, single or two shots; roughly five received placebo; per-sample allocation not given. The samples date from day 63 after the first vaccine or placebo injection. Libraries were prepared by immunoSEQ multiplex PCR; TCRdb keeps only in-frame clonotypes and omits some of them. The table records about 460,000 clones, 70% to 90% of them present only once. The chain is built from TRBV7-8 and TRBJ1-5, with unresolved D. The material sequenced was peripheral blood, taken in a trial of Ad26.COV2.S vaccine versus placebo. This TCR was sampled from a person aged 18-65 years who received the Ad26.COV2.S COVID-19 vaccine or a placebo. DNA of the CDR3: TGTGCCAGCAGCCATAATAGCAATCAGCCCCAGCATTTT. Translated: CASSHNSNQPQHF. The complete variable domain, with remaining parts taken from reference TRBV7-8 and TRBJ1-5, reads GAGVSQSPRYKVAKRGQDVALRCDPISGHVSLFWYQQALGQGPEFLTYFQNEAQLDKSGLPSDRFFAERPEGSVSTLKIQRTQQEDSAVYLCASSHNSNQPQHFGDGTRLSIL.